Listed below are T cell receptor beta chains from one sample, sequenced in a study of CD4+ T cells in melanoma. The repertoire was sequenced with immunoSEQ multiplex PCR; TCRdb's copy has only in-frame clones and lacks some. The table has around 11,000 clones, around 64% seen once; the top ten hold 9% to 15%. Source material: cells from a culture (not recorded whether cultured in vitro). The receptors stem from a human donor with melanoma. CDR3s include the opening cysteine and the closing phenylalanine or tryptophan. The D gene is left open where the match is weak. Some rows have no size entry. The others give once, few or many, or a class for an expanded clone.

D gene	clone size	V gene	J gene	CDR3 DNA	CDR3 protein
NA	NA	TRBV10-3	TRBJ2-7	TGTGCCATCAGCCCGACAGGAAAGGGGCGTCAGGGCGAGCAGTACTTC	CAISPTGKGRQGEQYF
TRBD1	NA	TRBV6-1	TRBJ2-2	TGTGCCAGCAGTGCAGGGGGCGTCACCGGGGAGCTGTTTTTT	CASSAGGVTGELFF
NA	NA	TRBV29-1	TRBJ1-5	TGCAGCGTTCGGCAGAGCAATCAGCCCCAGCATTTT	CSVRQSNQPQHF
NA	few	TRBV5-1	TRBJ2-1	TGCGCCAGCAGCTTGGCCTCTAGCAACGAGCAGTTCTTC	CASSLASSNEQFF
TRBD2	NA	TRBV19	TRBJ2-5	TGTGCCAGTAGTATAGGGCTTTTTACCGGGACTAGCGGGTACCAAGAGACCCAGTACTTC	CASSIGLFTGTSGYQETQYF
NA	NA	TRBV11-2	TRBJ2-7	TGTGCCAGCAGCTCCGTAGCCCCGGCGCAGGGAACTTCCTACGAGCAGTACTTC	CASSSVAPAQGTSYEQYF
TRBD2	NA	TRBV7-8	TRBJ2-5	TGTGCCAGCAGCGCCCGACTAGCGGGGGAAGAGACCCAGTACTTC	CASSARLAGEETQYF
TRBD1	NA	TRBV6-1	TRBJ2-2	TGTGCCAGCAGTAAGACAGGGTCGTTGGCCGGGGAGCTGTTTTTT	CASSKTGSLAGELFF
NA	NA	TRBV19	TRBJ1-2	TGTGCCAGTAGTACTCGGGGCCTCCGTCTCCTTAACTATGGCTACACCTTC	CASSTRGLRLLNYGYTF
NA	NA	TRBV7-3	TRBJ1-5	TGTGCCAGCACCCGGGGGGGCCCAAATCAGCCCCAGCATTTT	CASTRGGPNQPQHF
TRBD1	NA	TRBV5-1	TRBJ2-7	TGCGCCAGCAGCCTCCCCCGCGTGGGAAGTTCCGGGACAGGGGGCACCTACGAGCAGTACTTC	CASSLPRVGSSGTGGTYEQYF
NA	NA	TRBV7-9	TRBJ2-6	TGTGCCAGCAGTTCGATGGCCAACGTCCTGACTTTC	CASSSMANVLTF
NA	NA	TRBV5-1	TRBJ2-6	TGCGCCAGCAGCTTGCGGACAGAGCCTTTTCGTGCCAACGTCCTGACTTTC	CASSLRTEPFRANVLTF
TRBD1	NA	TRBV19	TRBJ1-5	TGTGCCAGTAGGACCTCAGGGGGCTATAGCAATCAGCCCCAGCATTTT	CASRTSGGYSNQPQHF
NA	NA	TRBV6-5	TRBJ2-6	TGTGCCAGCACCCGGTACTCTGGGGCCAACGTCCTGACTTTC	CASTRYSGANVLTF
NA	NA	TRBV10-2	TRBJ2-1	TGCGCCAGCAGCCGGGGTGTAGGGAATGAGCAGTTCTTC	CASSRGVGNEQFF
TRBD2	NA	TRBV19	TRBJ2-1	TGTGCCAGTAGGCCTCAAAGCGGGGGGGAAAACAATGAGCAGTTCTTC	CASRPQSGGENNEQFF
NA	NA	TRBV7-2	TRBJ1-2	TGTGCCAGCAGCGCAAACAGGGTTGGCTACACCTTC	CASSANRVGYTF
NA	NA	TRBV7-9	TRBJ1-2	TGTGCCAGCAGCTTTTTGGCTAACTATGGCTACACCTTC	CASSFLANYGYTF
TRBD1	NA	TRBV18	TRBJ2-3	TGTGCCAGCTCACCATTCCGGGACAGGGGGGGAGATACGCAGTATTTT	CASSPFRDRGGDTQYF
TRBD1	NA	TRBV18	TRBJ1-5	TGTGCCAGCTCAACTCTGGGACAGGGAGGTCAGCCCCAGCATTTT	CASSTLGQGGQPQHF
NA	NA	TRBV9	TRBJ1-3	TGTGCCAGCGCCAGGGATAGAAACACCATATATTTT	CASARDRNTIYF
NA	NA	TRBV30	TRBJ2-7	TGTGCCTGGAGTCGGCTGGGGGCCCGGTACGAGCAGTACTTC	CAWSRLGARYEQYF
TRBD1	NA	TRBV19	TRBJ1-5	TGTGCCAGTAGTATAGACCAACGGGACAGAGGAAATCAGCCCCAGCATTTT	CASSIDQRDRGNQPQHF
NA	few	TRBV6-5	TRBJ1-6	TGTGCCAGCAGTAGGTACTTGGGGAATTCACCCCTCCACTTT	CASSRYLGNSPLHF
NA	NA	TRBV9	TRBJ2-3	TGTGCCAGCAGCGTAGCGTCTAGGGCCGGAGATACGCAGTATTTT	CASSVASRAGDTQYF